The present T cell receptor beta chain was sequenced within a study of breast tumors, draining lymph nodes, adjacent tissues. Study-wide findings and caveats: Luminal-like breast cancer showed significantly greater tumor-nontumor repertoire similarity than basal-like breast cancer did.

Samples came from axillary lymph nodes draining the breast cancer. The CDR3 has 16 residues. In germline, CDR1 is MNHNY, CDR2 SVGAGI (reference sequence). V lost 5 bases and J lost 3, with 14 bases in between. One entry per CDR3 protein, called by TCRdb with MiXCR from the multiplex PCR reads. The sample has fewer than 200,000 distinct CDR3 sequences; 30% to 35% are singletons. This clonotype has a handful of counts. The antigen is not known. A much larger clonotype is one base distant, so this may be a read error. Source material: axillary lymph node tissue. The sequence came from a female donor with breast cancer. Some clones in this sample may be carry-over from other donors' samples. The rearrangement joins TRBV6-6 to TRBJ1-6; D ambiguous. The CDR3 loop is CASSHEGFGYNSPLHF. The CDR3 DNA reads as TGTGCCAGCAGTCACGAGGGTTTCGGCTATAATTCACCCCTCCACTTT.